This T cell receptor (beta chain) was found in a study of control samples from healthy donors and cancer patients. Germline V gives CDR1 SEHNR, CDR2 FQNEAQ (reference sequence). The V end lost 3 bases, the J end lost 5 bases, and 7 bases lay between the germline ends. CDR3 length: 12 residues. TCRdb's copy holds only in-frame clones and misses some; the assay was immunoSEQ multiplex PCR. The table has roughly 100,000 clones, 92% seen once. The material sequenced was blood. The chain employs TRBV7-9 and TRBJ2-5; D might be TRBD2 (5 bases). This TCR was recovered from a human donor in good health. The donor label of this sample is uncertain. This CDR3 reads CASSLRVETQYF. In nucleotides, the CDR3 is TGTGCCAGCAGCTTGCGGGTGGAGACCCAGTACTTC.